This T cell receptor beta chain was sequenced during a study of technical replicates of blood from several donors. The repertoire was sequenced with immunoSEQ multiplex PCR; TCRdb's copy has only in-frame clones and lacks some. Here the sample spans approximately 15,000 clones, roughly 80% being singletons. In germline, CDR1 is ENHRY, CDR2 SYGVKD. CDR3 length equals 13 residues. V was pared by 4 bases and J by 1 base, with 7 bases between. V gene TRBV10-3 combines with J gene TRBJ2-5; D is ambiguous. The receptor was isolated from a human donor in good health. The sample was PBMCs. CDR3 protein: CAISAAGQETQYF. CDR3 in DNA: TGTGCCATCAGTGCGGCAGGCCAAGAGACCCAGTACTTC.